This TCR beta chain emerged from a study of cytomegalovirus exposure and HLA in healthy donors (dated by TCRdb to about 2017). About the full investigation: An earlier analysis of approximately 640 of the donors reported approximately 270 Gb of sequence data and some 120 million unique TCR beta sequences from 150 million to 200 million T cells. An early release that covered 500 to 800 HLA-typed donors contained 250 to 350 gigabases of sequencing data and tens of millions of unique TCR sequences. The genetic ancestry cluster associated with self-reported Caucasian donors included 81% of the roughly 380 genotyped donors. The study was designed to test whether signatures of past pathogen exposure could be identified by cataloging public T cell receptors. The study used immunosequencing to profile the T cell repertoires of approximately 650 subjects and linked those repertoires to cytomegalovirus serostatus. A separate validation cohort of approximately 120 different subjects was used in addition to the roughly 670-subject first cohort. To predict cytomegalovirus infection status, the study combined high-throughput TCR immunosequencing, statistical association of individual TCRs with disease status, and machine learning. In a later analysis, previously published TCR beta repertoires from about 640 donors were re-analyzed and high-resolution HLA genotyping was added so that TCR occurrence patterns could be studied. The later analysis used no new phenotypic data to find candidate immune exposures, relying instead on TCR beta sequences and their occurrence across donors. To decide whether each TCR beta V gene segment behaved as functional or pseudogenic, an earlier analysis of some 570 of the donors relied on high-throughput TCR beta sequencing. Donor age, sex, ethnicity and CMV serostatus were collected together with the repertoire data. A later genetic analysis used genome-wide SNP genotypes for about three fifths of the 666 donors, treating that subset as a discovery cohort. Every repertoire in the discovery cohort had been generated on one and the same sequencing platform. Class I and class II HLA loci were covered by the typing at four-digit resolution. Typing coverage varied by locus: roughly 629-640 donors for A, B, C, DRB1 and DQB1; approximately 560 for DQA1; around 610 for DPA1; 400 to 480 for DPB1. Roughly 5 DR-DQ haplotypes were handled as single units for association and clustering, since linkage in the cohort was strong. On average, about 200,000 unique TCR beta nucleotide sequences were sequenced per donor among several hundred genotyped donors of the cohort, with about 17% of those sequences being non-productive.

Only a few counts were recorded for this clone. This clone's antigen is unknown. Nothing much larger sits one base from this clone, and base qualities are not available. Study-wide findings and limitations: In a later genetic analysis, a missense DCLRE1C variant was associated with V-gene and J-gene trimming of TCR beta chains, and the association was replicated in an independent cohort. Specific HLA alleles were associated with 16,951 TCR beta sequences at a false discovery rate of 0.05 in a later analysis. In vitro tests confirmed that three of the cytomegalovirus-associated TCR beta chains recognize cytomegalovirus antigens. In an earlier analysis of more than 500 of the donors, most TCR beta V segments appeared in productive rearrangements about 90% or about 30% of the time, broadly matching IMGT annotations. The 87-base-pair reads could not distinguish some IMGT-functional V segments, including TRBV6-2 and TRBV6-3, so those segments were excluded. The cohort was sequenced for TCR beta chains only, and without alpha or paired-chain data the features that could be detected were limited. For the cohort, immune exposure information was limited to CMV serostatus. In a later analysis, several top co-occurrence clusters were reported to appear linked to parvovirus B19, influenza, CMV and Epstein-Barr virus. The presence/absence analyses assumed that sequencing depth was roughly uniform across donors, and that assumption may not be true. A later analysis found that HLA-associated TCR beta chains were more clonally expanded and had lower generation probabilities than equally common non-associated chains. A total of about 180 TCR beta chains were listed by the study as associated with cytomegalovirus. A further reported finding was that TCR beta sequences accurately predicted the HLA-A and HLA-B alleles for most subjects in the first cohort. Because HLA typing was unavailable for some donors at each locus, only the typed subset was used in association tests. According to the authors, the approach could potentially be generalized to other disease states and immunological phenotypes. Because counts were too low, about 15 rarely observed V segments, including chromosome 9 orphons, were left out of the earlier analysis of over 550 of the donors. According to a later analysis, most CMV-associated TCR beta chains appeared to be HLA-restricted, and the HLA associations seemed to be driven largely by CMV exposure. While some public TCRs were present in many individuals, most TCR sequences turned up only very rarely across donors. Strong co-occurrence of HLA alleles, especially DR and DQ, made assigning TCR associations to individual alleles difficult. In both the original and validation cohorts, the classifier was reported to diagnose cytomegalovirus status with high specificity and sensitivity. Correlated functional status among segregating V segments might reflect linkage disequilibrium, but an unknown experimental factor could not be ruled out. In a later genetic analysis, fewer N-insertions in productive TCRs were reported among donors in an Asian-associated ancestry cluster than the approximately 670-donor mean. The sequencing pipeline was judged likely to have produced a cluster of highly shared sequence variants as a technical artifact. In a later analysis, the rate of TCR association differed among HLA loci, with DRB1 alleles having the most associated TCRs and HLA-C alleles having the fewest.

According to the germline V gene (reference sequence), CDR1 reads SGHNT and CDR2 reads YYREEE. Inclusive of the bounding cysteine and phenylalanine, the CDR3 is 12 residues long. Only the CDR3 DNA is retained, 36 bases long and in frame from the first base. Cut back by 3 bases and 6 bases, the V and J ends lie 10 bases apart. The library was built by means of the immunoSEQ multiplex PCR assay. For the multiplex PCR, a mixture combining 60 forward primers for TCR Vbeta segments and 13 reverse primers for TCR Jbeta segments was used. The CDR3 region of rearranged TCR beta genes was amplified from genomic DNA with a multiplex PCR assay. On the Illumina HiSeq System, the amplified TCR beta libraries were sequenced as 87-base-pair reads. As for how the authors treated the data: A later analysis tallied 80 million to 95 million unique TCR beta chains across the 610 or so repertoires, and around 9.9 million of those chains were shared by two or more donors. To remove PCR and sequencing errors, raw reads were error-corrected and collapsed into unique sequences using a nearest-neighbor algorithm that merged closely related sequences. To assign V, D and J gene segments, CDR3 sequences were aligned to IMGT reference sequences. For a sequence to be retained, a match of at least six nucleotides was required to both a V gene segment and a J gene segment. Rearrangements were classified as productive when the CDR3 lacked stop codons and remained in frame with V and J, and all other rearrangements were classified as non-productive. CDR3 was defined according to IMGT convention as the region running from the second conserved V-encoded cysteine to the conserved J-encoded phenylalanine. Sequences without an unambiguous match to a single V gene segment were excluded from the earlier analysis of 500 to 700 of the donors. An earlier analysis of a few hundred of the donors called V segments functional above 56.7% productive rearrangements and segregating when the between-donor standard deviation exceeded 5%. A statistical classification framework was built to diagnose cytomegalovirus status from the catalog of TCR beta chain sequences. In a later analysis, TCR nucleotide sequences were compared against IMGT/GENE-DB human TR gene sequences so that V and J genes could be assigned. In a later analysis, CDR3 sequences and most-parsimonious VDJ recombination scenarios were assigned using the TCRdist pipeline. In a later analysis, each TCR beta chain was defined by its CDR3 amino acid sequence together with its V-gene family, and reads without a unique V-gene family were excluded. A later analysis removed several hundred highly shared, low-generation-probability nucleotide sequences to deal with suspected cross-contamination and a sequencing artifact. For each public chain, a later analysis derived a clonal expansion index from normalized ranks of inferred template counts within each repertoire. Generation probabilities in a later analysis came from a VDJ recombination model fitted to out-of-frame rearrangements, and those results were checked against IGoR. In a later analysis, TCR-TCR, TCR-HLA and TCR-CMV co-occurrence was scored with hypergeometric tests, and a repertoire-size bias correction was applied to TCR pairs. In a later analysis, false discovery rates were estimated by permuting HLA or CMV assignments 20 times. In a later analysis, co-occurring TCRs were grouped using DBSCAN, and TCRdist sequence similarity was added for clustering within HLA-allele-positive subsets. Repertoires with fewer than 30,000 or more than 120,000 public chains, plus five repertoires with anomalous nucleotide sharing, were excluded from co-occurrence clustering. The clones in this table, taken by TCRdb from immuneACCESS, are in-frame only. Not every clone is retained; where verified, under half of the shortfall comes from an unresolved V gene, and the cause of the rest is unknown. The V and J calls and clone size come from that table; D and trimming were worked out from the DNA. In this sample the table shows approximately 100,000 clones, 65% to 75% of which occur a single time. The top ten clones comprise under 2% of the sample.

The cohort consisted of approximately 690 healthy bone marrow donors. At the time of sampling, every cohort member was nominally healthy, though immune exposures that went unrecorded were likely present. The donor was CMV seronegative and belonged to the group of over 350 seronegative cohort members. A peripheral blood sample was collected from each donor, and TCR beta sequencing was performed on peripheral blood mononuclear cells. The Qiagen DNeasy Blood Extraction Kit was used to extract genomic DNA from the blood cell samples. Recombination joined TRBV5-4 with TRBJ2-7; no confident D gene assignment can be made. The material sequenced was PBMCs. The TCR comes from a woman in her forties in good health and CMV-seronegative. CDR3 loop: CASSSLGPEQYF. The nucleotide sequence reads as follows: TGTGCCAGCAGCTCTCTAGGTCCCGAGCAGTACTTC.